Following are 10 T cell receptor beta chains from one sample sequenced in a study of blood T cell repertoires in COVID-19. Produced via immunoSEQ multiplex PCR; TCRdb's table is partial and in-frame only. The sample holds 150,000 to 200,000 clones, roughly nine tenths seen once. The sequenced sample consisted of peripheral blood. Receptors were obtained from a woman aged 60-70 years with COVID-19, enrolled during active disease.

The rearrangement uses TRBV9 and TRBJ2-2; 11 bases match TRBD2. The CDR3 totals 16 residues. Germline V gene sequence: CDR1 SGDLS, CDR2 YYNGEE. With V trimmed by 3 bases and J by 4 bases, 5 bases remained unmatched. The CDR3 nucleotides are TGTGCCAGCAGCGCCCGACTAGCGGGGATCACCGGGGAGCTGTTTTTT. Its protein is CASSARLAGITGELFF. The full variable domain, rest sourced from reference TRBV9 and TRBJ2-2, is DSGVTQTPKHLITATGQRVTLRCSPRSGDLSVYWYQQSLDQGLQFLIQYYNGEERAKGNILERFSAQQFPDLHSELNLSSLELGDSALYFCASSARLAGITGELFFGEGSRLTVL.

This clone appeared once. CDR3 DNA: TGTGCCAGCAGCTTAGGCAACAGCTATGGCTACACCTTC. This sequence encodes CASSLGNSYGYTF. The chain links TRBV7-8 to TRBJ1-2, with D unclear. The CDR3 length is 13 residues. From germline, CDR1 is SGHVS and CDR2 FQNEAQ. The ends were cut back, 1 base at V and 4 bases at J, with 7 bases in the middle.

This clone has more than one count but fewer than ten. The chain carries TRBV19 and TRBJ1-4, with 8 bases lining up with TRBD1. The germline V gene has CDR1 LNHDA and CDR2 SQIVND (reference sequence). Trimming removed 6 bases from V and 0 bases from J; junction bases left unmatched: 9. The CDR3 extends over 17 amino acids. The CDR3 protein is CASSPWARGPTNEKLFF. Written as DNA, the CDR3 is TGTGCCAGTAGCCCATGGGCCAGGGGGCCAACTAATGAAAAACTGTTTTTT.

The chain combines TRBV18 with TRBJ1-2; 8 bases agree with TRBD1. CDR1 and CDR2 (germline): KGHSH, LQKENI. V shed 4 bases and J 4 bases; nucleotides not matched to a gene: 14. The CDR3 is made up of 17 amino acids. The CDR3 is CASSRDRSLEAFYGYTF. The CDR3 nucleotides read TGTGCCAGCTCACGGGACAGGTCCCTTGAGGCCTTCTATGGCTACACCTTC.

This clone was counted only a few times. V usage is TRBV29-1 and J usage is TRBJ1-1; 10 bases are shared with TRBD1. Germline assignment: CDR1 SQVTM and CDR2 ANQGSEA. The CDR3 runs to 13 residues. The trim removed 5 bases at V and 5 bases at J, leaving 5 bases unmatched. The CDR3 spells CSVQGQGRTEAFF. CDR3 nucleotide sequence: TGCAGCGTTCAGGGACAGGGGAGAACTGAAGCTTTCTTT.

The genes are TRBV19 and TRBJ1-4; D is ambiguous. V was pared by 7 bases and J by 8 bases, with 17 bases between. The CDR3 is 14 amino acids. Germline V CDR1 and CDR2: LNHDA, SQIVND (reference sequence). The CDR3 protein is CASTPEAGREKLFF. The CDR3 DNA reads as TGTGCCAGTACTCCCGAGGCGGGTCGGGAAAAACTGTTTTTT.

The V gene is TRBV9, the J gene TRBJ2-7, with TRBD2 identical over 8 bases. The CDR3 length is 14 residues. V lost 0 bases to trimming and J lost 7 bases; unmatched junction nucleotides: 6. Germline CDR1 and CDR2: SGDLS and YYNGEE. CDR3 sequence: CASSVGDGRGEQYF. The CDR3 DNA is TGTGCCAGCAGCGTAGGCGACGGGAGGGGTGAGCAGTACTTC. Using reference TRBV9 and TRBJ2-7 for the parts outside the CDR3, the full variable domain is DSGVTQTPKHLITATGQRVTLRCSPRSGDLSVYWYQQSLDQGLQFLIQYYNGEERAKGNILERFSAQQFPDLHSELNLSSLELGDSALYFCASSVGDGRGEQYFGPGTRLTVT.

The chain joins TRBV4-2 to TRBJ2-5, with D possibly being TRBD1 (5 bases). Germline CDR1 reads LGHNA; CDR2 reads YNFKEQ. The CDR3 is 13 residues long. V lost 2 bases and J 5 bases, leaving 9 bases between the germline ends. CDR3 sequence (DNA): TGTGCCAGCAGCCAACAGGGTGGGGAGACCCAGTACTTC. Translated, it gives CASSQQGGETQYF.

The chain is built from TRBV5-4 and TRBJ1-2; TRBD1 agrees at 7 bases. CDR1 is SGHNT and CDR2 is YYREEE in the germline V gene (reference sequence). V shed 0 bases, J shed 8 bases, and the junction held 4 bases outside the gene matches. This CDR3 spans 13 amino acids. The CDR3 protein is CASSLVTGKGYTF. The CDR3 DNA sequence: TGTGCCAGCAGCTTGGTGACAGGGAAAGGCTACACCTTC. Together with reference TRBV5-4 and TRBJ1-2, the CDR3 gives the full variable domain: ETGVTQSPTHLIKTRGQQVTLRCSSQSGHNTVSWYQQALGQGPQFIFQYYREEENGRGNFPPRFSGLQFPNYSSELNVNALELDDSALYLCASSLVTGKGYTFGSGTRLTVV.

J is TRBJ1-5 and V is TRBV6-5; D ambiguous. The CDR3 length is 13 residues. The V end lost 7 bases, the J end lost 4 bases, and 11 bases lay between the germline ends. The V gene's germline CDR1 is MNHEY and CDR2 SVGAGI. Here the CDR3 DNA reads TGTGCCAGCAACCCCCTGACAAATCAGCCCCAGCATTTT. Translation: CASNPLTNQPQHF.